This T cell receptor beta chain was obtained from a study of technical replicates of blood from a handful of donors (dated by TCRdb to about 2017). Worth noting for this clone: Its antigen remains undetermined. No quality values exist for individual bases; no much larger clone is one base distant.

To prepare the library, the immunoSEQ multiplex PCR assay was applied. TCRdb obtained this table from immuneACCESS and retained in-frame rearrangements with V and J assigned. These tables miss some clones; where compared with another copy, unresolved V genes account for less than half of the shortfall, and the remainder is unexplained. The table for this sample lists some 70,000 clones; about 90% of them were counted only once. 0.3% to 0.4% of the sample rests with the top ten. Source material: T cells isolated from PBMCs. The receptor was derived from a human donor in good health.

The DNA sequence is given as TGTGCCAGCAGCCCCAGATCTGGAAACACCATATATTTT. Translated, this is CASSPRSGNTIYF. The chain is assembled from TRBV7-9 and TRBJ1-3; no D segment can be confidently identified. The germline V gene (reference sequence) gives CDR1 as SEHNR and CDR2 as FQNEAQ. The trim is 5 bases for V and 1 base for J, with a gap of 6 bases between the germline ends. Including cysteine and phenylalanine, the CDR3 has 13 amino acids. The only DNA kept is the CDR3, 39 bases in frame from the first base.